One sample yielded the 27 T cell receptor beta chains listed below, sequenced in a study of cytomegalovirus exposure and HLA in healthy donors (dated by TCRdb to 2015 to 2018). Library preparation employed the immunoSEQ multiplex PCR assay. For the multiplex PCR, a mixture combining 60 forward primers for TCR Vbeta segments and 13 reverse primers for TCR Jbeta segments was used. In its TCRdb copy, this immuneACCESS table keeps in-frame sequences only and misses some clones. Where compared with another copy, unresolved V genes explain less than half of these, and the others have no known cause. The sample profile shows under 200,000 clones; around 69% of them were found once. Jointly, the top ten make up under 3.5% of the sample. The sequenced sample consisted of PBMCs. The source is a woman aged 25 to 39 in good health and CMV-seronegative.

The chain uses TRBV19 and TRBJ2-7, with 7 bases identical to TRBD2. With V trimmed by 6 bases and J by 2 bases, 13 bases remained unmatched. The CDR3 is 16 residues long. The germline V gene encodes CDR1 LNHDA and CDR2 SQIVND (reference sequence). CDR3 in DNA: TGTGCCAGTAGCCCCTTTAGCGGGTTTCTCACCTACGAGCAGTACTTC. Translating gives CASSPFSGFLTYEQYF.

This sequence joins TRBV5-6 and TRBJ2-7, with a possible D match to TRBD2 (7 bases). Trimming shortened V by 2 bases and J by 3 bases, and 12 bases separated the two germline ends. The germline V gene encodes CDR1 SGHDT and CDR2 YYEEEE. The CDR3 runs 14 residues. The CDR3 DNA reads TGTGCCAGCAGCTTAGGGGGGGGAGACTACGAGCAGTACTTC. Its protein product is CASSLGGGDYEQYF.

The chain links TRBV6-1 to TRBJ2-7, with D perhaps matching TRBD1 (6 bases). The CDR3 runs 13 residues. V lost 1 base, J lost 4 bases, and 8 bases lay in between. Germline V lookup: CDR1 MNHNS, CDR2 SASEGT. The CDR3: CASSEGGQYEQYF. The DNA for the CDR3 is TGTGCCAGCAGTGAAGGTGGACAGTACGAGCAGTACTTC.

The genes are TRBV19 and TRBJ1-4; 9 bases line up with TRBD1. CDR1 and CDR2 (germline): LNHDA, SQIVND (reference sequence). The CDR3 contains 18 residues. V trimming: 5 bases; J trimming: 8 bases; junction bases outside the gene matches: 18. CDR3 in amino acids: CASSPNLYTGTGREKLFF. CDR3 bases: TGTGCCAGTAGTCCGAACCTCTACACCGGGACAGGGAGAGAAAAACTGTTTTTT.

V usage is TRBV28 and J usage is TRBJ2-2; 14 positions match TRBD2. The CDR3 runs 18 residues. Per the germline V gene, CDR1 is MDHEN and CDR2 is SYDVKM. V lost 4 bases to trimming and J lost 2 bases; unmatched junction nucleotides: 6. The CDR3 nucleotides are TGTGCCAGCAGTTACTCCGGGACTAGCGGGAGAAACACCGGGGAGCTGTTTTTT. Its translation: CASSYSGTSGRNTGELFF.

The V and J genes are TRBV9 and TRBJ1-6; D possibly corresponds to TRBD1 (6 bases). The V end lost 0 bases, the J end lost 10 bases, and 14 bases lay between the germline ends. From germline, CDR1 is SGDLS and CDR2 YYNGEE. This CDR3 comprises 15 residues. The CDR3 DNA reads TGTGCCAGCAGCGTAGCCCCAGGGGAGAAATCACCCCTCCACTTT. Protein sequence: CASSVAPGEKSPLHF.

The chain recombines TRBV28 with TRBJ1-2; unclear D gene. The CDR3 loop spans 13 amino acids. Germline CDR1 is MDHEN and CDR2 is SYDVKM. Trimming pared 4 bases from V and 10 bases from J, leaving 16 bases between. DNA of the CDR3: TGTGCCAGCAGTTCGGACTCTCCAAGTACCTACACCTTC. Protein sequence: CASSSDSPSTYTF.

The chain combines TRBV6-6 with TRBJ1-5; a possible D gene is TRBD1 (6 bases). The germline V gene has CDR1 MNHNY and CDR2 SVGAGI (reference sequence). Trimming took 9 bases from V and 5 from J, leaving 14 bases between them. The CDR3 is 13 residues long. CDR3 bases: TGTGCCAGTGCCAGGGGATATGATCAGCCCCAGCATTTT. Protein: CASARGYDQPQHF.

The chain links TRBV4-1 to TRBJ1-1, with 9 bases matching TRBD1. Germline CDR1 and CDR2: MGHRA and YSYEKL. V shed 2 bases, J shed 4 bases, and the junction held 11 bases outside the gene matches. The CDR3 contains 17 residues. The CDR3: CASSQHRGLNSVTEAFF. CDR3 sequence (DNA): TGCGCCAGCAGCCAACACAGGGGGCTAAATTCAGTCACTGAAGCTTTCTTT.

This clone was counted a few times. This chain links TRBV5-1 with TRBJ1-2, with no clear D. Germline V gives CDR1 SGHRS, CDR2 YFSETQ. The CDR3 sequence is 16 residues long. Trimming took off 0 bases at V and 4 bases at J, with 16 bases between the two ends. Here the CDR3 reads CASSLGDRGILYGYTF. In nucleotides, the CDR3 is TGCGCCAGCAGCTTGGGTGATCGAGGGATACTCTATGGCTACACCTTC.

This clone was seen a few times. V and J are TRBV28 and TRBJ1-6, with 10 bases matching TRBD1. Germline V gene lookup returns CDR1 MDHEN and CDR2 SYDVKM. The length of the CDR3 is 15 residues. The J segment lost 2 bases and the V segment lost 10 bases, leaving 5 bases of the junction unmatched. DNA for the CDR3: TGTGCCACGGCTGGACAGGGGGCCTATAATTCACCCCTCCACTTT. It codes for CATAGQGAYNSPLHF. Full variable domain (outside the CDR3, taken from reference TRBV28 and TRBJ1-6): DVKVTQSSRYLVKRTGEKVFLECVQDMDHENMFWYRQDPGLGLRLIYFSYDVKMKEKGDIPEGYSVSREKKERFSLILESASTNQTSMYLCATAGQGAYNSPLHFGNGTRLTVT.

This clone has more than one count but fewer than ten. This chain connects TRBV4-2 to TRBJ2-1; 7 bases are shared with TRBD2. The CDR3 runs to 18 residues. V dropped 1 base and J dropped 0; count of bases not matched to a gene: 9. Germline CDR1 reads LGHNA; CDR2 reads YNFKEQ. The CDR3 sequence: CASSQVPFGGSSYNEQFF. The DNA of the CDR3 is TGTGCCAGCAGCCAAGTCCCCTTCGGGGGGAGCTCCTACAATGAGCAGTTCTTC.

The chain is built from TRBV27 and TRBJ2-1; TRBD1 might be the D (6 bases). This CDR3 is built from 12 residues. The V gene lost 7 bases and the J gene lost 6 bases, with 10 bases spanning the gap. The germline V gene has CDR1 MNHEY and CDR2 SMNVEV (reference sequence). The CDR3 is CASKDSINEQFF. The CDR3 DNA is TGTGCCAGCAAGGACAGCATCAATGAGCAGTTCTTC.

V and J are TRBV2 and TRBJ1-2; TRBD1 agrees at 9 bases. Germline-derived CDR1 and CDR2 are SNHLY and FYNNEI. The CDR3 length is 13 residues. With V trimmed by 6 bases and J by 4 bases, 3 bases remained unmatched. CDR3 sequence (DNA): TGTGCCAGCAGCGTGGGACAGGGCTATGGCTACACCTTC. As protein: CASSVGQGYGYTF.

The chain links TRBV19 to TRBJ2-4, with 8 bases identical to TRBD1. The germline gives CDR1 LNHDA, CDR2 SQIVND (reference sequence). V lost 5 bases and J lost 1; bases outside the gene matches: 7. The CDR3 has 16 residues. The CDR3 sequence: CASSVDRVQAKNIQYF. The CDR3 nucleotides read TGTGCCAGTAGTGTGGACAGGGTTCAGGCCAAAAACATTCAGTACTTC. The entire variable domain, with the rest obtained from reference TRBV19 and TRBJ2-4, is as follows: DGGITQSPKYLFRKEGQNVTLSCEQNLNHDAMYWYRQDPGQGLRLIYYSQIVNDFQKGDIAEGYSVSREKKESFPLTVTSAQKNPTAFYLCASSVDRVQAKNIQYFGAGTRLSVL.

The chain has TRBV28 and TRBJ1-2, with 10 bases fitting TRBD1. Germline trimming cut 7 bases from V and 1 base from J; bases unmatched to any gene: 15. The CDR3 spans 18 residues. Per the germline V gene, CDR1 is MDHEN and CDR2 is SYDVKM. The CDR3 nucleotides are TGTGCCAGCACCGCGGCCGGGACAGGGGACAGTGGTAACTATGGCTACACCTTC. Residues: CASTAAGTGDSGNYGYTF.

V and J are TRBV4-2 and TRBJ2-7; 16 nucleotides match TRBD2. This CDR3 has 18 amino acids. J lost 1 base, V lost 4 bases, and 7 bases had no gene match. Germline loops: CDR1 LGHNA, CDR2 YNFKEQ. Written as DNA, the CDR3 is TGTGCCAGCAGCCCGCAGGGACTAGCGGGGGGGAGGTCCTACGAGCAGTACTTC. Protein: CASSPQGLAGGRSYEQYF.

CDR3: CATSRDLQDEQFF. The CDR3 nucleotides read TGTGCCACCAGCAGAGATCTTCAGGATGAGCAGTTCTTC. The gene calls are TRBV15 and TRBJ2-1; D remains unclear. This CDR3 spans 13 amino acids. V was clipped by 0 bases and J by 8 bases, with 8 bases between them. Germline CDR1 is LNHNV and CDR2 is YYDKDF (reference sequence).

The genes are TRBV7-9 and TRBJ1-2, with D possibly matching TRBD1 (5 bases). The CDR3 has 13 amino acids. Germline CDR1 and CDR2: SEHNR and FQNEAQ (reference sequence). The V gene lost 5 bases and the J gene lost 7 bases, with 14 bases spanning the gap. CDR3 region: CASSVDSSFGYTF. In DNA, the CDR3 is TGTGCCAGCAGCGTCGACAGTAGTTTTGGCTACACCTTC.

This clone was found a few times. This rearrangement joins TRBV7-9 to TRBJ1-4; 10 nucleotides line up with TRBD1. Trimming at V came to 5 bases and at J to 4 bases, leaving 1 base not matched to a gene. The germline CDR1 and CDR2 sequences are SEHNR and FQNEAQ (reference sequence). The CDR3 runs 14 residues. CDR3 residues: CASSRTGGNEKLFF. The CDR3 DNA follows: TGTGCCAGCAGCCGGACAGGGGGTAATGAAAAACTGTTTTTT.

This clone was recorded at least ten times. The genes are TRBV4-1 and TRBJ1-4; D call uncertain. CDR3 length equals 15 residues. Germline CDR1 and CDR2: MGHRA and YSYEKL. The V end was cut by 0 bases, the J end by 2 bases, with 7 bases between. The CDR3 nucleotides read TGCGCCAGCAGCCAAGATTATCCCACTAATGAAAAACTGTTTTTT. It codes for CASSQDYPTNEKLFF.

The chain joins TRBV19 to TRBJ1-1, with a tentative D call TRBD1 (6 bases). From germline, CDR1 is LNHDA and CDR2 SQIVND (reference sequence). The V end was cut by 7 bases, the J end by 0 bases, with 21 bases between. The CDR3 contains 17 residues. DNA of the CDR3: TGTGCCAGTACAAACGACAGGTCGTATTTTATGAACACTGAAGCTTTCTTT. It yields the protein CASTNDRSYFMNTEAFF.

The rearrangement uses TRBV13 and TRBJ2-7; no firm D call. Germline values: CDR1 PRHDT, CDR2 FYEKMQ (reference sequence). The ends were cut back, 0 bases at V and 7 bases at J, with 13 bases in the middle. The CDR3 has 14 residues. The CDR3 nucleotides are TGTGCCAGCAGCTTAGGGCCCCTCGGTCGGGAGCAGTACTTC. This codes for CASSLGPLGREQYF.

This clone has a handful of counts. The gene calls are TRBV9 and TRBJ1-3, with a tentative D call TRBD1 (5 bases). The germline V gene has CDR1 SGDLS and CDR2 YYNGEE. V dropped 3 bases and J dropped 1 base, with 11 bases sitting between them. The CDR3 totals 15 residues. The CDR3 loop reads CASSDPGGSGNTIYF. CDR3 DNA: TGTGCCAGCAGCGACCCCGGGGGATCTGGAAACACCATATATTTT. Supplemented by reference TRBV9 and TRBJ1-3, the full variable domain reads DSGVTQTPKHLITATGQRVTLRCSPRSGDLSVYWYQQSLDQGLQFLIQYYNGEERAKGNILERFSAQQFPDLHSELNLSSLELGDSALYFCASSDPGGSGNTIYFGEGSWLTVV.

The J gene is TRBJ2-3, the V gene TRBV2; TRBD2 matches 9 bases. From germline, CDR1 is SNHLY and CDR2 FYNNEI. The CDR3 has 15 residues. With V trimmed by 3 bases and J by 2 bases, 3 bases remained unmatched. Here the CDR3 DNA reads TGTGCCAGCAGTGATTTAGCGGGGGTCACAGATACGCAGTATTTT. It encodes CASSDLAGVTDTQYF.

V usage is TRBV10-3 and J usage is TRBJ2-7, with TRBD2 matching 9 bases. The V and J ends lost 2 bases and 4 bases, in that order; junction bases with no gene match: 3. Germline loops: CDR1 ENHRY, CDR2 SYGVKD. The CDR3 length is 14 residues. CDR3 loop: CAISELREGYEQYF. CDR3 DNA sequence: TGTGCCATCAGTGAGCTGCGGGAGGGGTACGAGCAGTACTTC.

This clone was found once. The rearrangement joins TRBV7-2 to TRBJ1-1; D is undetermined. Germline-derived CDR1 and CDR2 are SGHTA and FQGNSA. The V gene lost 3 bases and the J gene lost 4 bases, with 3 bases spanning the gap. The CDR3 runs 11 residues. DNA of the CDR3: TGTGCCAGCAGCTTCCGCACTGAAGCTTTCTTT. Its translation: CASSFRTEAFF.